This TCR beta chain was profiled in a study of spatial heterogeneity in lung cancer. Study context: Detected sequences consistently included more beta-chain ones than alpha-chain ones. Broader study findings: Tumor TCRs that were ubiquitous and expanded showed up in blood more at resection than follow-up.

Notes on this clonotype: Its antigen is as yet unknown.

Time point defined: sample taken at primary tumor resection. Material for sequencing was whole RNA from tumor, nontumor lung or frozen PBMC, left unsorted. Samples were obtained from more than 70 donors, all untreated early-stage non-small cell lung cancer patients. TCR cDNA molecules each carried a unique molecular identifier. MiXCR, run by TCRdb on the 5' RACE reads, gives a single entry per CDR3 protein. The sample lists nearly 50,000 distinct CDR3 sequences; less than 8.5% were seen once. The CDR3 is 14 residues long. The V and J ends lost 6 bases and 1 base respectively, with 11 bases between them.

Material: PBMCs, obtained at surgery. This chain joins TRBV12-3 or TRBV12-4 and TRBJ2-3; perhaps TRBD1 as D (5 bases). This TCR derives from a female donor with early-stage non-small cell lung cancer. DNA of the CDR3: TGTGCCAGCAGGGGGCCTTCCGGCACAGATACGCAGTATTTT. Translated, it gives CASRGPSGTDTQYF.